This T cell receptor (beta chain) was obtained from a study of OX40 agonist ivuxolimab in advanced cancers. Study as a whole: Every 2 weeks, patients got intravenous ivuxolimab at one of six dose levels (0.01-10 mg/kg).

The trim removed 3 bases at V and 6 bases at J, leaving 4 bases unmatched. The germline gives CDR1 SQVTM, CDR2 ANQGSEA. The CDR3 length is 14 residues. Study-wide findings and caveats: The expanded peripheral T cells' antigen specificity was not determined.

Sequencing was performed with immunoSEQ multiplex PCR; in TCRdb, only in-frame clones are kept and a portion is missing. This table has approximately 74,000 clones, 75% to 95% appearing once. As to this clone: The antigen remains undetermined. Other DNA sequences from this sample encode an identical CDR3 as well.

This chain joins TRBV29-1 and TRBJ1-4; the match to TRBD1 covers 10 bases. The sequence derives from an adult with an advanced solid tumor such as melanoma, head and neck, liver or kidney cancer. The source was CD4+ or CD8+ T cells sorted from blood, collected in a trial of the OX40 agonist ivuxolimab. DNA for the CDR3: TGCAGCGTTGATGGACAGGGGGGACATGAAAAACTGTTTTTT. This encodes CSVDGQGGHEKLFF.